These 20 T cell receptor beta chains share one sample of origin, sequenced in a study of early T cells in non-severe SARS-CoV-2 infection. TCRdb reprocessed the 5' RACE reads with MiXCR, giving one entry per CDR3 protein. The sample records 53,000 or so distinct CDR3 sequences, 9.5% to 15% being singletons. Sequenced here: whole blood, sampled at baseline. These receptors were obtained from an adult who was a healthcare worker with PCR-confirmed SARS-CoV-2 infection or an uninfected control (not recorded which).

This clonotype was counted a few times. The chain uses TRBV28 and TRBJ2-6, with 9 bases fitting TRBD1. Germline CDR1 MDHEN, CDR2 SYDVKM. The CDR3 totals 18 residues. The junction had 9 bases not matched to a gene; V was cut back by 5 bases and J by 1 base. CDR3 nucleotide sequence: TGTGCCAGCAGTCCACCGGGACAGGGTCTATCTGGGGCCAACGTCCTGACTTTC. As protein: CASSPPGQGLSGANVLTF.

CDR3 in amino acids: CSAEAAGRNEQFF. The CDR3 DNA follows: TGCAGTGCCGAGGCAGCGGGGCGAAATGAGCAGTTCTTC. This rearrangement joins TRBV20-1 to TRBJ2-1; 7 bases are a match to TRBD2. CDR1 is DFQATT and CDR2 is SNEGSKA in the germline V gene (reference sequence). V shed 6 bases, J shed 7 bases, and the junction held 9 bases outside the gene matches. This CDR3 comprises 13 residues.

This clonotype was counted only a few times. V usage is TRBV28 and J usage is TRBJ2-7; 9 bases are a match to TRBD2. The CDR3 runs 15 residues. The germline V gene encodes CDR1 MDHEN and CDR2 SYDVKM. The junction had 5 bases not matched to a gene; V was cut back by 2 bases and J by 3 bases. DNA of the CDR3: TGTGCCAGCAGTTTACAACTAGCGGGCTACTACGAGCAGTACTTC. This sequence encodes CASSLQLAGYYEQYF.

The J gene is TRBJ2-1, the V gene TRBV29-1; D remains unclear. This CDR3 spans 13 amino acids. Germline V gene sequence: CDR1 SQVTM, CDR2 ANQGSEA. Trimming shortened V by 6 bases and J by 6 bases, and 15 bases separated the two germline ends. The CDR3 here is CSVTALVGNEQFF. The CDR3 DNA sequence: TGCAGCGTGACCGCTCTAGTAGGCAATGAGCAGTTCTTC.

This clonotype was found a few times. The chain links TRBV6-6 to TRBJ1-1, with TRBD1 identical over 8 bases. This CDR3 spans 13 amino acids. J gave up 2 bases and V 6 bases, and 2 bases lay outside the gene matches. Germline V CDR1 and CDR2: MNHNY, SVGAGI (reference sequence). The CDR3 here is CASRAGGNTEAFF. Written as DNA, the CDR3 is TGTGCCAGCAGGGCAGGGGGCAACACTGAAGCTTTCTTT.

The table lists this clonotype with a few counts. Here the CDR3 reads CSASYRLAGNEQFF. The CDR3, as DNA: TGCAGTGCTAGTTACCGTCTAGCGGGGAATGAGCAGTTCTTC. The rearrangement joins TRBV20-1 to TRBJ2-1, with TRBD2 matching over 9 bases. This CDR3 has 14 residues. J was trimmed by 7 bases and V by 3 bases; bases with no gene match: 7. In germline, CDR1 is DFQATT, CDR2 SNEGSKA (reference sequence).

At least ten counts were recorded for this clonotype. The chain links TRBV27 to TRBJ2-7, with D unclear. V shed 7 bases and J shed 2 bases, with 15 bases lying between them. CDR1 MNHEY and CDR2 SMNVEV come from the germline V gene (reference sequence). The CDR3 is 14 amino acids. The CDR3 bases are TGTGCCAGCACCTTCAACGGGCGCCCCTACGAGCAGTACTTC. The encoded protein is CASTFNGRPYEQYF.

V is TRBV20-1 and J is TRBJ2-4; 9 nucleotides match TRBD1. The CDR3 loop spans 15 amino acids. J was trimmed by 7 bases and V by 4 bases; bases with no gene match: 11. Looked up from germline, CDR1 is DFQATT and CDR2 is SNEGSKA (reference sequence). The CDR3 sequence is CSAKAGTGNFNIQYF. The CDR3 bases are TGCAGTGCTAAAGCTGGGACAGGGAACTTCAACATTCAGTACTTC.

The J gene is TRBJ2-4, the V gene TRBV11-2, with 10 bases that match TRBD1. With 6 bases clipped from V and 4 bases from J, the junction kept 9 bases outside the gene matches. Germline V gene lookup returns CDR1 SGHAT and CDR2 FQNNGV. This CDR3 spans 16 amino acids. The CDR3 region is CASSFPPGQGKNIQYF. The CDR3 coding sequence is TGTGCCAGCAGTTTTCCTCCGGGACAGGGGAAAAACATTCAGTACTTC.

CDR3 region: CASSFGGVPTDTQYF. CDR3 DNA sequence: TGTGCCAGCAGCTTTGGGGGAGTCCCGACAGATACGCAGTATTTT. J is TRBJ2-3 and V is TRBV7-8, with D perhaps given as TRBD1 or TRBD2 (5 bases each). V dropped 3 bases and J dropped 3 bases, with 13 bases sitting between them. Germline CDR1 SGHVS, CDR2 FQNEAQ. This CDR3 is built from 15 residues.

This clonotype was observed many times. This chain uses TRBV18 with TRBJ1-4, with D uncertain. With 4 bases removed from V and 8 bases from J, the gap between germline ends came to 20 bases. This CDR3 contains 16 residues. Germline CDR1 reads KGHSH; CDR2 reads LQKENI. CDR3 in amino acids: CASSLLDGSMGEKLFF. In nucleotides, the CDR3 is TGTGCCAGCTCACTTCTGGATGGATCTATGGGGGAAAAACTGTTTTTT.

This clonotype was recorded a few times. The V and J genes are TRBV11-2 and TRBJ2-1, with 13 bases fitting TRBD2. The J segment lost 2 bases and the V segment lost 5 bases, leaving 6 bases of the junction unmatched. The CDR3 runs to 17 residues. Germline V lookup: CDR1 SGHAT, CDR2 FQNNGV. The CDR3 DNA sequence: TGTGCCAGCAGCCACGCAGGGACTAGCGGGGCCTACAATGAGCAGTTCTTC. Its protein is CASSHAGTSGAYNEQFF.

In regard to this clonotype: One junction end disagrees with the germline gene, perhaps due to a read error. The chain joins TRBV2 to TRBJ1-6; no clear D gene. Germline CDR1 is SNHLY and CDR2 is FYNNEI. The CDR3 sequence is 13 residues long. CDR3 in DNA: TGTGCCAGCCGGGTGTCCTATAATTCACCCCTCCATTTT. Its protein product is CASRVSYNSPLHF.

The V and J genes are TRBV18 and TRBJ1-2; maybe TRBD1 (5 bases). The germline gives CDR1 KGHSH, CDR2 LQKENI. The CDR3 covers 14 residues. V lost 3 bases and J 4 bases, leaving 12 bases between the germline ends. The CDR3 here is CASSPGRDGYGYTF. The CDR3 DNA reads TGTGCCAGCTCACCGGGGAGGGACGGCTATGGCTACACCTTC. The full variable domain, rest sourced from reference TRBV18 and TRBJ1-2, is NAGVMQNPRHLVRRRGQEARLRCSPMKGHSHVYWYRQLPEEGLKFMVYLQKENIIDESGMPKERFSAEFPKEGPSILRIQQVVRGDSAAYFCASSPGRDGYGYTFGSGTRLTVV.

The chain combines TRBV20-1 with TRBJ2-7; D possibly corresponds to TRBD2 (6 bases). CDR3 length: 11 amino acids. The germline V and J ends were trimmed by 7 bases and 3 bases, with 10 bases remaining between them. Germline V gives CDR1 DFQATT, CDR2 SNEGSKA (reference sequence). CDR3 in amino acids: CSVGRGYEQYF. The CDR3 DNA reads as TGCAGTGTCGGGAGAGGCTACGAGCAGTACTTC.

This clonotype was observed a handful of times. V gene TRBV5-1 combines with J gene TRBJ2-3; TRBD2 matches at 12 bases. This CDR3 region has 18 residues. The V and J ends lost 1 base and 1 base, in that order; junction bases with no gene match: 7. Looked up from germline, CDR1 is SGHRS and CDR2 is YFSETQ. The CDR3 DNA reads as TGCGCCAGCAGCTTGAGGACTAGCGGGGCTGCGGGCACAGATACGCAGTATTTT. Translation: CASSLRTSGAAGTDTQYF.

At least ten counts were recorded for this clonotype. This chain uses TRBV7-8 with TRBJ2-7; D may be TRBD1 (5 bases). The CDR3 runs 13 residues. V lost 4 bases, J lost 2 bases, and 9 bases lay in between. Germline assignment: CDR1 SGHVS and CDR2 FQNEAQ. CDR3 sequence: CASSYGHTYEQYF. As DNA, the CDR3 is TGTGCCAGCAGCTATGGACACACCTACGAGCAGTACTTC.

This clonotype came up many times. The chain recombines TRBV7-6 with TRBJ1-1; D gene uncertain. This CDR3 comprises 13 residues. V was trimmed by 10 bases and J by 5 bases, leaving 17 bases between them. Germline V gene sequence: CDR1 SGHVS, CDR2 FNYEAQ. DNA for the CDR3: TGTGCCACCTCCCCGGATAGGGTTACTGAAGCTTTCTTT. Its translation: CATSPDRVTEAFF. Full variable domain (rest looked up from reference TRBV7-6 and TRBJ1-1): GAGVSQSPRYKVTKRGQDVALRCDPISGHVSLYWYRQALGQGPEFLTYFNYEAQQDKSGLPNDRFSAERPEGSISTLTIQRTEQRDSAMYRCATSPDRVTEAFFGQGTRLTVV.

V gene TRBV25-1 combines with J gene TRBJ2-3; unclear D gene. V was clipped by 3 bases and J by 4 bases, with 20 bases between them. The germline V gene encodes CDR1 MGHDK and CDR2 SYGVNS. The CDR3 consists of 17 residues. CDR3 sequence reads: CASSDPSKAGSPDTQYF. The CDR3, as DNA: TGTGCCAGCAGTGACCCATCCAAGGCAGGTTCACCAGATACGCAGTATTTT.

The chain recombines TRBV18 with TRBJ2-1, with 13 nucleotides matching TRBD2. V was pared by 1 base and J by 6 bases, with 6 bases of the junction left unmatched. Germline V CDR1 and CDR2: KGHSH, LQKENI. CDR3 length: 17 amino acids. The CDR3 sequence: CASSPRTSGRTGNEQFF. CDR3 bases: TGTGCCAGCTCACCACGGACTAGCGGGAGAACGGGCAATGAGCAGTTCTTC.